These 27 T cell receptor beta chains were sequenced from one sample in a study of cytomegalovirus exposure and HLA in healthy donors. Use of 60 Vbeta and 13 Jbeta primers characterized the PCR. The method was immunoSEQ multiplex PCR; TCRdb's version includes in-frame clones alone and lacks a portion of them. Of around 130,000 clones listed, approximately 74% are singletons. The specimen sequenced was PBMCs. The receptor set was obtained from a man aged 35 to 55 in good health and CMV-seropositive.

The V gene is TRBV6-5, the J gene TRBJ1-2; D unclear. The CDR3 length is 15 residues. Trimming shortened V by 6 bases and J by 2 bases, and 16 bases separated the two germline ends. The germline CDR1 and CDR2 sequences are MNHEY and SVGAGI. This CDR3 reads CASSPWSGVNYGYTF. The DNA of the CDR3 is TGTGCCAGCAGCCCTTGGTCCGGAGTGAACTATGGCTACACCTTC.

The chain is built from TRBV30 and TRBJ2-6, with D possibly being TRBD1 (7 bases). Germline V gene lookup returns CDR1 GTSNPN and CDR2 SVGIG (reference sequence). CDR3 length: 14 amino acids. Trimming cost V 3 bases and J 4 bases, with 10 bases left between them. Written as DNA, the CDR3 is TGTGCCTGGAGGCAGGGGGGAGGGGCCAACGTCCTGACTTTC. Residues: CAWRQGGGANVLTF.

The chain uses TRBV11-1 and TRBJ1-1, with 8 bases identical to TRBD1. The trim removed 6 bases at V and 4 bases at J, leaving 7 bases unmatched. The CDR3 is made up of 14 amino acids. Germline CDR1 is SGHAT and CDR2 is FQDESV (reference sequence). The CDR3 coding sequence is TGTGCCAGCAGTATAAACCAGGGGGCCACTGAAGCTTTCTTT. Residues: CASSINQGATEAFF.

The chain is built from TRBV5-6 and TRBJ1-1, with 7 bases lining up with TRBD1. V was clipped by 2 bases and J by 4 bases; unmatched bases: 11. Germline assignment: CDR1 SGHDT and CDR2 YYEEEE. This CDR3 is built from 16 residues. The DNA of the CDR3 is TGTGCCAGCAGCTTCCAGGGGGGCCTGTTCGTCACTGAAGCTTTCTTT. This sequence encodes CASSFQGGLFVTEAFF.

This clone was seen once. The gene calls are TRBV5-1 and TRBJ2-1; 10 bases line up with TRBD2. Germline V gene lookup returns CDR1 SGHRS and CDR2 YFSETQ. The CDR3 consists of 18 residues. J gave up 0 bases and V 3 bases, and 9 bases lay outside the gene matches. The CDR3 bases are TGCGCCAGCAGCTCCAGGGCTAGCGGGGGAAGCTCCTACAATGAGCAGTTCTTC. As protein: CASSSRASGGSSYNEQFF.

V is TRBV15 and J is TRBJ1-2; D remains unclear. The CDR3 has 16 residues. Germline lookup yields CDR1 LNHNV and CDR2 YYDKDF (reference sequence). V gave up 0 bases and J gave up 3 bases, with 14 bases separating them. The CDR3 here is CATSRDLVGGDYGYTF. The DNA of the CDR3 is TGTGCCACCAGCAGAGATCTAGTAGGCGGGGACTATGGCTACACCTTC.

J is TRBJ2-1 and V is TRBV4-2, with a tentative D call TRBD2 (5 bases). The CDR3 covers 15 residues. V lost 0 bases to trimming and J lost 1 base, with 7 bases between them. Germline-derived CDR1 and CDR2 are LGHNA and YNFKEQ. The CDR3 protein is CASSQDAGSYNEQFF. CDR3 coding DNA: TGTGCCAGCAGCCAAGATGCGGGTTCCTACAATGAGCAGTTCTTC.

This clone has only a few counts. The chain couples TRBV9 to TRBJ2-3, with 11 bases lining up with TRBD2. The CDR3 extends over 16 amino acids. Germline CDR1 and CDR2: SGDLS and YYNGEE. V lost 0 bases, J lost 2 bases, and 2 bases stayed unmatched. CDR3 coding DNA: TGTGCCAGCAGCGTAGGACTAGCGGGGAACACAGATACGCAGTATTTT. It encodes CASSVGLAGNTDTQYF.

The J gene is TRBJ2-2, the V gene TRBV5-6, with a weak D call TRBD1 (5 bases). The CDR3 sequence is 15 residues long. V was clipped by 0 bases and J by 4 bases, with 10 bases between them. Germline V gene data show CDR1 as SGHDT and CDR2 as YYEEEE. The CDR3 protein is CASSLGGSVTGELFF. The CDR3 nucleotides read TGTGCCAGCAGCTTGGGGGGCTCGGTCACCGGGGAGCTGTTTTTT. The full variable domain, its missing parts supplied by reference TRBV5-6 and TRBJ2-2, is DAGVTQSPTHLIKTRGQQVTLRCSPKSGHDTVSWYQQALGQGPQFIFQYYEEEERQRGNFPDRFSGHQFPNYSSELNVNALLLGDSALYLCASSLGGSVTGELFFGEGSRLTVL.

V and J are TRBV18 and TRBJ1-6, with D possibly being TRBD1 (5 bases). Per germline, CDR1 KGHSH and CDR2 LQKENI. The CDR3 runs 14 residues. Trimming pared 3 bases from V and 11 bases from J, leaving 14 bases between. The CDR3 reads CASSPADTMTPLHF. The CDR3, as DNA: TGTGCCAGCTCACCCGCGGACACTATGACACCCCTCCACTTT.

V usage is TRBV13 and J usage is TRBJ2-3; D call uncertain. The germline CDR1 and CDR2 sequences are PRHDT and FYEKMQ (reference sequence). V was pared by 8 bases and J by 0 bases, with 9 bases between. This CDR3 is built from 13 residues. CDR3 region: CASGPLSTDTQYF. As DNA, the CDR3 is TGTGCCAGCGGCCCGCTTAGCACAGATACGCAGTATTTT. Supplemented by reference TRBV13 and TRBJ2-3, the full variable domain reads AAGVIQSPRHLIKEKRETATLKCYPIPRHDTVYWYQQGPGQDPQFLISFYEKMQSDKGSIPDRFSAQQFSDYHSELNMSSLELGDSALYFCASGPLSTDTQYFGPGTRLTVL.

This chain joins TRBV7-9 and TRBJ2-1; 10 nucleotides align to TRBD2. Trimming took 2 bases from V and 1 from J; bases not matched to a gene: 2. CDR1 and CDR2 from the germline V gene are SEHNR and FQNEAQ (reference sequence). The length of the CDR3 is 16 residues. CDR3 coding DNA: TGTGCCAGCAGCTTACTAGCGGGGGAATCCTACAATGAGCAGTTCTTC. Protein product: CASSLLAGESYNEQFF. The variable domain in full, completed from reference TRBV7-9 and TRBJ2-1, reads DTGVSQNPRHKITKRGQNVTFRCDPISEHNRLYWYRQTLGQGPEFLTYFQNEAQLEKSRLLSDRFSAERPKGSFSTLEIQRTEQGDSAMYLCASSLLAGESYNEQFFGPGTRLTVL.

The rearrangement links TRBV5-1 to TRBJ2-1, with 10 bases aligning to TRBD2. This CDR3 comprises 14 residues. The germline V gene encodes CDR1 SGHRS and CDR2 YFSETQ. The V gene end was trimmed by 4 bases and the J gene end by 6 bases; junction bases not matched to a gene: 4. The CDR3 spells CASSGLAGVNEQFF. As DNA, the CDR3 is TGCGCCAGCAGCGGTCTAGCGGGAGTCAATGAGCAGTTCTTC.

This chain uses TRBV19 with TRBJ1-1, with D possibly matching TRBD1 (6 bases). This CDR3 has 16 amino acids. The V end lost 7 bases, the J end lost 1 base, and 19 bases lay between the germline ends. Per germline, CDR1 LNHDA and CDR2 SQIVND (reference sequence). The CDR3 sequence: CASTSLGGAKNTEAFF. The CDR3 DNA reads TGTGCCAGTACCTCCTTGGGGGGGGCTAAGAACACTGAAGCTTTCTTT.

The chain uses TRBV5-1 and TRBJ2-5, with a tentative D call TRBD1 (6 bases). The CDR3 runs to 14 residues. The V gene lost 1 base and the J gene lost 1 base, with 8 bases spanning the gap. The germline CDR1 and CDR2 sequences are SGHRS and YFSETQ. CDR3 residues: CASSLTGPQETQYF. CDR3 nucleotide sequence: TGCGCCAGCAGCTTGACAGGGCCCCAAGAGACCCAGTACTTC.

The V and J genes are TRBV27 and TRBJ2-1; 9 positions agree with TRBD2. Germline loops: CDR1 MNHEY, CDR2 SMNVEV (reference sequence). Trimming took 6 bases from V and 4 from J; bases not matched to a gene: 4. The CDR3 has 14 amino acids. The CDR3 sequence is CASRGLAPYNEQFF. In DNA, the CDR3 is TGTGCCAGCAGAGGACTAGCGCCTTACAATGAGCAGTTCTTC.

This rearrangement joins TRBV27 to TRBJ2-1; tentatively, D is TRBD1 (5 bases). Germline CDR1 and CDR2: MNHEY and SMNVEV (reference sequence). V was clipped by 7 bases and J by 6 bases, with 19 bases between them. This CDR3 region has 15 residues. CDR3 DNA: TGTGCCAGCACCCCATCGGGCAGGGCAAGCAATGAGCAGTTCTTC. Protein: CASTPSGRASNEQFF.

The chain is built from TRBV7-9 and TRBJ2-2; perhaps TRBD1 as D (6 bases). V dropped 1 base and J dropped 0 bases, with 6 bases sitting between them. Germline V gene data show CDR1 as SEHNR and CDR2 as FQNEAQ (reference sequence). The CDR3 totals 15 residues. The CDR3, as DNA: TGTGCCAGCAGCTTAGGGACAGCGAACACCGGGGAGCTGTTTTTT. This encodes CASSLGTANTGELFF.

The chain recombines TRBV21-1 with TRBJ2-1; the DNA was not used to check the table's D call, TRBD1. TRBV21-1 is described as a pseudogene. The CDR3 runs to 15 residues. The CDR3 bases are TGTGCCAGCAGCAAAGACAGGGGGCTTTACAATGAGCAGTTCTTC. It codes for CASSKDRGLYNEQFF.

This chain links TRBV6-5 with TRBJ1-6, with TRBD1 identical over 7 bases. This CDR3 is 14 amino acids long. The V segment lost 5 bases and the J segment 7 bases; nucleotides outside the gene matches: 5. Germline V CDR1 and CDR2: MNHEY, SVGAGI. For the CDR3, the DNA is TGTGCCAGCAGTCCGACAGGGTACAATTCACCCCTCCACTTT. This encodes CASSPTGYNSPLHF.

The gene calls are TRBV5-6 and TRBJ2-1; 8 bases are shared with TRBD1. Germline CDR1 and CDR2: SGHDT and YYEEEE. The CDR3 length is 16 residues. V was pared by 2 bases and J by 3 bases, with 7 bases of the junction left unmatched. The CDR3 DNA reads as TGTGCCAGCAGCTTCCGGGACAGGCTCGACTACAATGAGCAGTTCTTC. It yields the protein CASSFRDRLDYNEQFF.

The genes are TRBV5-1 and TRBJ2-7, with 8 positions matching TRBD1. Germline V gives CDR1 SGHRS, CDR2 YFSETQ. J gave up 0 bases and V 4 bases, and 6 bases lay outside the gene matches. This CDR3 region has 15 residues. In DNA, the CDR3 is TGCGCCAGCAGCCCGGGACAGGAATACTCCTACGAGCAGTACTTC. Residues: CASSPGQEYSYEQYF.

The rearrangement joins TRBV15 to TRBJ2-2, with D possibly TRBD2 on 6 matching bases. CDR3 length: 17 amino acids. With 0 bases removed from V and 5 bases from J, the gap between germline ends came to 16 bases. Germline loops: CDR1 LNHNV, CDR2 YYDKDF (reference sequence). The CDR3 region is CATSRDRRGAVTGELFF. The CDR3 DNA sequence: TGTGCCACCAGCAGAGATCGGCGGGGCGCAGTAACCGGGGAGCTGTTTTTT.

The V and J genes are TRBV28 and TRBJ2-3, with D possibly TRBD2 on 6 matching bases. The germline V gene encodes CDR1 MDHEN and CDR2 SYDVKM. CDR3 length equals 16 residues. The germline V and J ends were trimmed by 6 bases and 0 bases, with 16 bases remaining between them. In DNA form, the CDR3 reads TGTGCCAGCAGATCCTCGGGGGTGCCGAGCACAGATACGCAGTATTTT. Encoded protein: CASRSSGVPSTDTQYF.

The rearrangement links TRBV28 to TRBJ2-5; TRBD1 matches 7 bases. The CDR3 consists of 15 residues. Germline CDR1 reads MDHEN; CDR2 reads SYDVKM. Unmatched junction bases numbered 4, after V lost 1 base and J lost 2 bases. The DNA for the CDR3 is TGTGCCAGCAGTTTATCATGGGGACAGCAAGAGACCCAGTACTTC. This gives the protein CASSLSWGQQETQYF.

The chain combines TRBV10-2 with TRBJ1-2; 11 bases agree with TRBD1. The CDR3 contains 15 residues. Losses at the gene ends were 0 bases for V and 5 bases for J; bases not matched to a gene: 2. Germline CDR1 WSHSY, CDR2 SAAADI. The CDR3 bases are TGCGCCAGCAGTGAGTCGGACAGGGGGCGGTATGGCTACACCTTC. Its translation is CASSESDRGRYGYTF.

The chain is built from TRBV27 and TRBJ2-7, with 10 bases aligning to TRBD2. V was clipped by 3 bases and J by 7 bases; unmatched bases: 18. The CDR3 contains 18 residues. Germline V CDR1 and CDR2: MNHEY, SMNVEV (reference sequence). The CDR3, as DNA: TGTGCCAGCAGTTTCTCACCCTCTCTAGCGGGAGTTCGTAAAGAGCAGTACTTC. This gives the protein CASSFSPSLAGVRKEQYF.